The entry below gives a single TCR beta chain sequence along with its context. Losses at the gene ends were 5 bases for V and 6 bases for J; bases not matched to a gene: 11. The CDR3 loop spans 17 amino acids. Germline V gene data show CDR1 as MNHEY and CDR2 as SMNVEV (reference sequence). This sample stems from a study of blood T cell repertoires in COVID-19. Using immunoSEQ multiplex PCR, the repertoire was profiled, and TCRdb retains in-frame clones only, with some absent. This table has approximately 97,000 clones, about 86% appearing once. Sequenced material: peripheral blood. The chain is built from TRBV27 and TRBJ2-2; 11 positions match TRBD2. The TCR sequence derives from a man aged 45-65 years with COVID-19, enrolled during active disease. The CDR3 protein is CASSPFLTSGAPGELFF. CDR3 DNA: TGTGCCAGCAGTCCCTTTCTGACTAGCGGGGCTCCCGGGGAGCTGTTTTTT.